The clone carrying this T cell receptor (beta chain) is a singleton in its sample. This entry is derived from a study of OX40 agonist ivuxolimab in advanced cancers. The overall study: Participants averaged about 60 years of age (range roughly 23 to 79) and were roughly 80% male. Past anti-PD-1, anti-PD-L1 or anti-CTLA-4 therapy was accepted, and 40% had received some.

Clones were sequenced by immunoSEQ multiplex PCR, and TCRdb holds only the in-frame ones, with some missing. The table has roughly 20,000 clones, approximately 89% seen once; the top ten hold about 16%. Trimming at V came to 7 bases and at J to 1 base, leaving 10 bases not matched to a gene. The germline gives CDR1 LNHDA, CDR2 SQIVND (reference sequence). The CDR3 contains 17 residues. This material consisted of CD4+ or CD8+ T cells sorted from blood, taken in a trial of the OX40 agonist ivuxolimab. The source is an adult with an advanced solid tumor such as melanoma, head and neck, liver or kidney cancer. V usage is TRBV19 and J usage is TRBJ2-6; 7 positions match TRBD2. The DNA for the CDR3 is TGTGCCAGTACAAGCGGGGATCATCTGTCTGGGGCCAACGTCCTGACTTTC. As protein: CASTSGDHLSGANVLTF.